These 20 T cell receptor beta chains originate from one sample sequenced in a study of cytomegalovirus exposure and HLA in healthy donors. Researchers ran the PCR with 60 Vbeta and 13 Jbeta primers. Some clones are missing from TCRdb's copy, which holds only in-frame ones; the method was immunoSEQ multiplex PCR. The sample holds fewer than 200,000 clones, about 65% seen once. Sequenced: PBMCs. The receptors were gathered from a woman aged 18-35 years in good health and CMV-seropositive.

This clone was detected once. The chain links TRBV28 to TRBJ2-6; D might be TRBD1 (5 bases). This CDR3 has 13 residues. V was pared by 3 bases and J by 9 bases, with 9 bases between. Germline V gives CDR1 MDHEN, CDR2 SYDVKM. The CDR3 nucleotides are TGTGCCAGCAGTTTCCAGGGATTCAACGTCCTGACTTTC. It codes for CASSFQGFNVLTF.

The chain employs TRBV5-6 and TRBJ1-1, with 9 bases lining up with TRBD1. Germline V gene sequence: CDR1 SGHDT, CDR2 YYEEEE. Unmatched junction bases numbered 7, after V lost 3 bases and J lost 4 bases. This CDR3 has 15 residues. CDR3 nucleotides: TGTGCCAGCAGCTATGGGACAGGGTTAGGCACTGAAGCTTTCTTT. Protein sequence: CASSYGTGLGTEAFF.

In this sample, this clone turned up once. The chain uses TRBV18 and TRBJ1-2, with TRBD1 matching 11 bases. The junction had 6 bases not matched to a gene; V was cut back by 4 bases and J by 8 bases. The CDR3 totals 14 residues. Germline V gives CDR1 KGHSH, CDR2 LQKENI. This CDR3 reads CASSLGQGAAGYTF. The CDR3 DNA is TGTGCCAGCTCACTCGGACAGGGGGCTGCGGGCTACACCTTC.

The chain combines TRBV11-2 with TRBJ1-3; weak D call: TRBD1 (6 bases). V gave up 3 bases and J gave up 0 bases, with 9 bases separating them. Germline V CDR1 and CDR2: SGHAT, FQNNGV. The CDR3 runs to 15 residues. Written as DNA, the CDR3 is TGTGCCAGCAGCTTCCTGACAGGCTCTGGAAACACCATATATTTT. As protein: CASSFLTGSGNTIYF. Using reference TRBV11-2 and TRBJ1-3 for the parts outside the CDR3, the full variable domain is EAGVAQSPRYKIIEKRQSVAFWCNPISGHATLYWYQQILGQGPKLLIQFQNNGVVDDSQLPKDRFSAERLKGVDSTLKIQPAKLEDSAVYLCASSFLTGSGNTIYFGEGSWLTVV.

DNA of the CDR3: TGTGCCAGCAGCCTGGGACTAGTCCGCCTCAGCTCCTACAATGAGCAGTTCTTC. This gives the protein CASSLGLVRLSSYNEQFF. The chain combines TRBV9 with TRBJ2-1, with 8 bases lining up with TRBD2. From germline, CDR1 is SGDLS and CDR2 YYNGEE. J lost 0 bases, V lost 4 bases, and 12 bases had no gene match. The CDR3 contains 18 residues.

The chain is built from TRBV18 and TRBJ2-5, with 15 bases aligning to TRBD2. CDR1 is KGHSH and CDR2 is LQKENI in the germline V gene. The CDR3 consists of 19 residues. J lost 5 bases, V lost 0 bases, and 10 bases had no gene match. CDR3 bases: TGTGCCAGCTCACCACCGGGACTAGCGGGGGGATCCAGAGGGGAGACCCAGTACTTC. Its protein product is CASSPPGLAGGSRGETQYF.

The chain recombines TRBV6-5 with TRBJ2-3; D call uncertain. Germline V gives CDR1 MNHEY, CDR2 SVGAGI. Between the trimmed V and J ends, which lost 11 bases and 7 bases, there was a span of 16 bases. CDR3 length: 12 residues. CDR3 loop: CACIPRPNTQYF. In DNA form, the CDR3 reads TGTGCCTGCATTCCCAGGCCGAATACGCAGTATTTT.

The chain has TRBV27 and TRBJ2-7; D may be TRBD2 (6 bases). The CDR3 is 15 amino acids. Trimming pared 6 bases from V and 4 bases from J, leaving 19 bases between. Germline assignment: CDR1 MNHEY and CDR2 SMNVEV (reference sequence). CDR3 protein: CASSPPPGGEYEQYF. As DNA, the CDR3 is TGTGCCAGCAGCCCGCCTCCTGGCGGGGAGTACGAGCAGTACTTC.

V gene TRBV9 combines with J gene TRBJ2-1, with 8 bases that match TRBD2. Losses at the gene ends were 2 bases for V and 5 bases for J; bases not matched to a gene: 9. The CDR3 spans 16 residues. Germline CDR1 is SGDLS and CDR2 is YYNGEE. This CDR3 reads CASSVVGGTRDNEQFF. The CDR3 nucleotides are TGTGCCAGCAGCGTCGTGGGCGGGACTAGGGACAATGAGCAGTTCTTC.

CDR3 nucleotide sequence: TGTGCCAGCAGTCCTAAGGGGCACCTGGATAACGAGCAGTACTTC. This encodes CASSPKGHLDNEQYF. The rearrangement joins TRBV13 to TRBJ2-5; possibly TRBD1 for D (5 bases). With the DNA end fitting TRBJ2-7 better, the J assignment may be wrong. The CDR3 consists of 15 residues. Germline values: CDR1 PRHDT, CDR2 FYEKMQ (reference sequence).

CDR3 nucleotides: TGTGCCAGCAGCGTAGAACAGAATAAAAGTATTAGCTCTGGGGCCAACGTCCTGACTTTC. This encodes CASSVEQNKSISSGANVLTF. The chain employs TRBV9 and TRBJ2-6; D remains ambiguous. The CDR3 runs to 20 residues. The germline CDR1 and CDR2 sequences are SGDLS and YYNGEE. Trimming took 0 bases from V and 0 from J, leaving 19 bases between them.

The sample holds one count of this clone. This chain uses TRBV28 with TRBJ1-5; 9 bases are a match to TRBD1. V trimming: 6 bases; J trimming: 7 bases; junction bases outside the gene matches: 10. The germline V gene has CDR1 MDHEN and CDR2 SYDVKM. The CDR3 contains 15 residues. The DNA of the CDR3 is TGTGCCAGCAGACTTGGGACAGGGATTAGACAGCCCCAGCATTTT. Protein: CASRLGTGIRQPQHF.

CDR3 residues: CASSPTENTEAFF. The CDR3, as DNA: TGTGCCAGCTCACCAACAGAGAACACTGAAGCTTTCTTT. This rearrangement joins TRBV18 to TRBJ1-1; D is undetermined. CDR1 is KGHSH, CDR2 LQKENI, per germline. With 2 bases removed from V and 1 base from J, the gap between germline ends came to 5 bases. The CDR3 consists of 13 residues.

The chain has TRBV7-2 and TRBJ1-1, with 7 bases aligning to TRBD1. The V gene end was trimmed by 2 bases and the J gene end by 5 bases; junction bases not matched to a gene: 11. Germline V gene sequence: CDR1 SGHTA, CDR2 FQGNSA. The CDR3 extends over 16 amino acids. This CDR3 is CASSLYQGRGRTEAFF. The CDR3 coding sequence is TGTGCCAGCAGCTTATATCAGGGCAGGGGGAGGACTGAAGCTTTCTTT.

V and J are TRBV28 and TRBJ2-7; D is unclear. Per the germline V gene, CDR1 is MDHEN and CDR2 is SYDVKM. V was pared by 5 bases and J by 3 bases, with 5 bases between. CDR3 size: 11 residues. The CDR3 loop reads CASSAGYEQYF. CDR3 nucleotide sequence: TGTGCCAGCAGTGCAGGCTACGAGCAGTACTTC.

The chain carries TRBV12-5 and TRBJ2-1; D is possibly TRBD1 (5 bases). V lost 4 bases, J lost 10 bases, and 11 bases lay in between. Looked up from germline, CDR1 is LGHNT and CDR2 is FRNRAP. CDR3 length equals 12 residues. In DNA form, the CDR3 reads TGTGCTAGTGGTTCCCTCCAGGGCGAGCAGTTCTTC. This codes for CASGSLQGEQFF.

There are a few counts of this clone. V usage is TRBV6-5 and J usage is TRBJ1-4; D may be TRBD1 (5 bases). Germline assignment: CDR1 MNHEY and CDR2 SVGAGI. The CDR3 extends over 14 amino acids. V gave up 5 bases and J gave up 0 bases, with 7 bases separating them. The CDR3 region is CASSPGATNEKLFF. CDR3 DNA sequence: TGTGCCAGCAGTCCGGGGGCAACTAATGAAAAACTGTTTTTT.

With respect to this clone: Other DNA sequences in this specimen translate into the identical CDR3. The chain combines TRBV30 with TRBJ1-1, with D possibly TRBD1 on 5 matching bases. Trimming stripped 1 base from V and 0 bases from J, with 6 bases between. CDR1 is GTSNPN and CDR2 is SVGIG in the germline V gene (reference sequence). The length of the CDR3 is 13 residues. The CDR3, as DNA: TGTGCCTGGAGTGGACAGATGAACACTGAAGCTTTCTTT. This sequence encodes CAWSGQMNTEAFF.

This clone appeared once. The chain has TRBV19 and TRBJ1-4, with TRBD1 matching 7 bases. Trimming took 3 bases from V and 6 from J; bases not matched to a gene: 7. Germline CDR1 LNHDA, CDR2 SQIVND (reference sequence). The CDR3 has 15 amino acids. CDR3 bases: TGTGCCAGTAGTATTAGGGGACAGTACTATGAAAAACTGTTTTTT. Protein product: CASSIRGQYYEKLFF. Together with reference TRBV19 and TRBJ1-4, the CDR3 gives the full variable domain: DGGITQSPKYLFRKEGQNVTLSCEQNLNHDAMYWYRQDPGQGLRLIYYSQIVNDFQKGDIAEGYSVSREKKESFPLTVTSAQKNPTAFYLCASSIRGQYYEKLFFGSGTQLSVL.

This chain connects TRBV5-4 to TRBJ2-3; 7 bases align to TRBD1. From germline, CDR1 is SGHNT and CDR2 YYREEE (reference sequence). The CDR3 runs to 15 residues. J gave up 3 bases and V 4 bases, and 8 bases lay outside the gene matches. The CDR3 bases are TGTGCCAGCAGCCCATCCTACAGGGGAACAGATACGCAGTATTTT. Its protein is CASSPSYRGTDTQYF.